What follows are 31 T cell receptor beta chains derived from one specimen sequenced in a study of technical replicates of blood from several donors. Using immunoSEQ multiplex PCR, the repertoire was profiled, and TCRdb retains in-frame clones only, with some absent. Here the sample spans 75,000 to 85,000 clones, 95% being singletons. Source material: T cells isolated from PBMCs. These receptors were taken from a human donor in good health.

The chain has TRBV9 and TRBJ2-3, with a tentative D call TRBD2 (6 bases). Looked up from germline, CDR1 is SGDLS and CDR2 is YYNGEE. V was cut by 4 bases and J by 3 bases, with 12 bases left in between. The CDR3 is made up of 14 amino acids. CDR3 sequence reads: CASSPGVLTDTQYF. In DNA, the CDR3 is TGTGCCAGCAGCCCGGGAGTTCTAACAGATACGCAGTATTTT.

This chain connects TRBV6-1 to TRBJ2-2; 8 bases agree with TRBD2. Germline lookup yields CDR1 MNHNS and CDR2 SASEGT. The CDR3 totals 14 residues. Trimming cost V 7 bases and J 5 bases; bases outside gene matches: 6. CDR3 DNA: TGTGCCAGCACCCCTTCGGGAGGGACCGGGGAGCTGTTTTTT. This sequence encodes CASTPSGGTGELFF.

This chain connects TRBV9 to TRBJ2-7; TRBD2 aligns across 8 bases. This CDR3 contains 14 residues. V dropped 3 bases and J dropped 6; count of bases not matched to a gene: 8. Germline lookup yields CDR1 SGDLS and CDR2 YYNGEE. The CDR3 nucleotides read TGTGCCAGCAGCGCCGGGACTAGTCACGGCGAGCAGTACTTC. Its translation is CASSAGTSHGEQYF.

The chain is built from TRBV14 and TRBJ2-1, with 8 bases fitting TRBD1. CDR1 is SGHDN and CDR2 is FVKESK in the germline V gene. The V segment lost 4 bases and the J segment 2 bases; nucleotides outside the gene matches: 1. The CDR3 consists of 14 residues. The chain's CDR3 is CASSRTGTYNEQFF. CDR3 DNA: TGTGCCAGCAGCCGGACAGGGACCTACAATGAGCAGTTCTTC.

The chain joins TRBV7-2 to TRBJ1-2; 7 bases are a match to TRBD1. Trimming cost V 6 bases and J 0 bases; bases outside gene matches: 7. The CDR3 is made up of 15 amino acids. Per germline, CDR1 SGHTA and CDR2 FQGNSA. The CDR3 loop is CASRNSGTANYGYTF. Here the CDR3 DNA reads TGTGCCAGCAGGAACTCCGGGACAGCTAACTATGGCTACACCTTC.

The chain employs TRBV6-6 and TRBJ2-3; 7 nucleotides agree with TRBD2. The germline V gene encodes CDR1 MNHNY and CDR2 SVGAGI (reference sequence). The trim removed 1 base at V and 3 bases at J, leaving 7 bases unmatched. The CDR3 length is 16 residues. CDR3 nucleotides: TGTGCCAGCAGTTACTGGGGGGGAGAGGGGACAGATACGCAGTATTTT. This gives the protein CASSYWGGEGTDTQYF.

The V gene is TRBV6-5, the J gene TRBJ1-5; 7 bases are shared with TRBD1. J lost 1 base, V lost 5 bases, and 5 bases had no gene match. The germline CDR1 and CDR2 sequences are MNHEY and SVGAGI. CDR3 length: 15 amino acids. DNA of the CDR3: TGTGCCAGCAGTACGACGACAGGGAGCAATCAGCCCCAGCATTTT. Translating it yields CASSTTTGSNQPQHF.

This rearrangement joins TRBV19 to TRBJ2-2; D is uncertain. CDR3 size: 14 residues. V dropped 4 bases and J dropped 4 bases, with 10 bases sitting between them. From germline, CDR1 is LNHDA and CDR2 SQIVND (reference sequence). In DNA, the CDR3 is TGTGCCAGTAGTACGAGTCGGAGCACCGGGGAGCTGTTTTTT. It yields the protein CASSTSRSTGELFF.

The chain uses TRBV11-2 and TRBJ2-3, with 7 bases aligning to TRBD2. The CDR3 loop spans 15 amino acids. CDR1 and CDR2 (germline): SGHAT, FQNNGV. The V segment lost 2 bases and the J segment 5 bases; nucleotides outside the gene matches: 7. The CDR3: CASSLSGRARDTQYF. CDR3 nucleotide sequence: TGTGCCAGCAGCTTATCGGGGAGGGCCCGAGATACGCAGTATTTT.

This chain links TRBV30 with TRBJ1-5; maybe TRBD1 (5 bases). V lost 0 bases to trimming and J lost 4 bases, with 10 bases between them. CDR3 length: 14 amino acids. Germline CDR1 is GTSNPN and CDR2 is SVGIG (reference sequence). The CDR3 sequence: CAWSVLDSNQPQHF. DNA of the CDR3: TGTGCCTGGAGTGTCCTAGACAGTAATCAGCCCCAGCATTTT.

The chain links TRBV9 to TRBJ2-3; perhaps TRBD2 as D (5 bases). V lost 1 base and J 4 bases, leaving 13 bases between the germline ends. The germline gives CDR1 SGDLS, CDR2 YYNGEE. The CDR3 has 15 residues. This chain's CDR3 is CASSVRSERADTQYF. DNA of the CDR3: TGTGCCAGCAGCGTACGTAGCGAACGGGCAGATACGCAGTATTTT.

The chain carries TRBV7-2 and TRBJ2-7; TRBD2 matches at 7 bases. Germline V gives CDR1 SGHTA, CDR2 FQGNSA. This CDR3 contains 15 residues. The J segment lost 5 bases and the V segment lost 5 bases, leaving 12 bases of the junction unmatched. Here the CDR3 reads CASSVLGGGTDEQYF. CDR3 bases: TGTGCCAGCAGCGTACTCGGGGGAGGGACTGACGAGCAGTACTTC.

V gene TRBV30 combines with J gene TRBJ2-6, with 14 bases that match TRBD2. CDR3 size: 19 residues. The V and J ends lost 3 bases and 0 bases, in that order; junction bases with no gene match: 7. Germline CDR1 reads GTSNPN; CDR2 reads SVGIG (reference sequence). The CDR3 nucleotides are TGTGCCTGGAGCCCCGGGACTAGCGGGGGTAGCTCTGGGGCCAACGTCCTGACTTTC. This translates into CAWSPGTSGGSSGANVLTF.

The chain has TRBV28 and TRBJ2-3, with D possibly being TRBD2 (6 bases). The ends were cut back, 6 bases at V and 0 bases at J, with 13 bases in the middle. The CDR3 runs 15 residues. Germline CDR1 reads MDHEN; CDR2 reads SYDVKM. The CDR3 loop is CASSRSGSSTDTQYF. The CDR3 coding sequence is TGTGCCAGCAGCCGAAGCGGGTCTAGCACAGATACGCAGTATTTT.

The genes are TRBV27 and TRBJ2-5; TRBD2 matches 8 bases. Germline V CDR1 and CDR2: MNHEY, SMNVEV (reference sequence). The J segment lost 3 bases and the V segment lost 5 bases, leaving 5 bases of the junction unmatched. The CDR3 length is 14 residues. The CDR3 DNA reads TGTGCCAGCAGTATAGCCGGGGGGGAAGAGACCCAGTACTTC. Amino acid sequence: CASSIAGGEETQYF.

The rearrangement links TRBV13 to TRBJ2-1, with a possible D match to TRBD1 (6 bases). CDR1 and CDR2 (germline): PRHDT, FYEKMQ (reference sequence). V shed 5 bases and J shed 6 bases, with 14 bases lying between them. The CDR3 has 14 amino acids. CDR3 in DNA: TGTGCCAGCAGCCGACCCGGGACATCCAATGAGCAGTTCTTC. This translates into CASSRPGTSNEQFF.

This rearrangement joins TRBV2 to TRBJ2-1; 11 positions match TRBD1. V lost 6 bases and J lost 12; bases outside the gene matches: 16. Germline V gives CDR1 SNHLY, CDR2 FYNNEI. The CDR3 consists of 16 residues. The CDR3 DNA follows: TGTGCCAGCAGCGGGGCCGGGACAGGGGGAACCCCTGTGCAGTTCTTC. It encodes CASSGAGTGGTPVQFF.

The table lists this clone with a count of one. V is TRBV28 and J is TRBJ1-4; 8 bases match TRBD1. Germline V gives CDR1 MDHEN, CDR2 SYDVKM. Trimming took 4 bases from V and 5 from J; bases not matched to a gene: 6. The CDR3 is 15 residues long. The CDR3 sequence: CASSSPGQVNEKLFF. As DNA, the CDR3 is TGTGCCAGCAGTTCGCCGGGACAGGTGAATGAAAAACTGTTTTTT.

V and J are TRBV28 and TRBJ2-1, with 12 nucleotides matching TRBD2. Germline V gene data show CDR1 as MDHEN and CDR2 as SYDVKM. V shed 1 base, J shed 8 bases, and the junction held 9 bases outside the gene matches. The CDR3 has 17 amino acids. CDR3 amino acids: CASSLSRGASGRDEQFF. The CDR3 bases are TGTGCCAGCAGTTTATCCAGGGGGGCTAGCGGGAGGGATGAGCAGTTCTTC.

The V call is TRBV6-5, the J call TRBJ2-1; no reliable D call. Trimming stripped 6 bases from V and 6 bases from J, with 6 bases between. CDR3 size: 11 residues. Looked up from germline, CDR1 is MNHEY and CDR2 is SVGAGI. The CDR3 region is CASRSLNEQFF. DNA of the CDR3: TGTGCCAGCAGGAGCCTCAATGAGCAGTTCTTC.

This clone was found once. The gene calls are TRBV5-4 and TRBJ2-3; 8 nucleotides match TRBD2. Looked up from germline, CDR1 is SGHNT and CDR2 is YYREEE (reference sequence). V gave up 5 bases and J gave up 3 bases; unmatched junction bases: 17. The CDR3 spans 18 residues. The DNA for the CDR3 is TGTGCCAGCAGAGCTTCGTCTTGGCGGGAGGATCGGACAGATACGCAGTATTTT. Translating it yields CASRASSWREDRTDTQYF.

The genes are TRBV19 and TRBJ2-1; 13 bases are a match to TRBD2. In germline, CDR1 is LNHDA, CDR2 SQIVND (reference sequence). V shed 2 bases, J shed 0 bases, and the junction held 4 bases outside the gene matches. The CDR3 contains 18 residues. The DNA of the CDR3 is TGTGCCAGTAGTATAATACTAGCGGGAGGGAGCTCCTACAATGAGCAGTTCTTC. Protein product: CASSIILAGGSSYNEQFF. The entire variable domain, with the rest obtained from reference TRBV19 and TRBJ2-1, is as follows: DGGITQSPKYLFRKEGQNVTLSCEQNLNHDAMYWYRQDPGQGLRLIYYSQIVNDFQKGDIAEGYSVSREKKESFPLTVTSAQKNPTAFYLCASSIILAGGSSYNEQFFGPGTRLTVL.

This chain connects TRBV6-1 to TRBJ2-5, with no clear D. The CDR3 totals 10 residues. The germline V and J ends were trimmed by 6 bases and 6 bases, with 5 bases remaining between them. CDR1 is MNHNS, CDR2 SASEGT, per germline. The CDR3 is CASSHQTQYF. The CDR3 DNA reads TGTGCCAGCAGCCATCAGACCCAGTACTTC.

The chain is built from TRBV28 and TRBJ2-6, with a tentative D call TRBD2 (6 bases). Germline V gene sequence: CDR1 MDHEN, CDR2 SYDVKM. Trimming left V 11 bases short and J 0 bases short, with 20 bases between. The CDR3 spans 17 residues. The CDR3 here is CASWSRGSTSGANVLTF. The CDR3, as DNA: TGTGCCTCTTGGTCTCGGGGGTCCACCTCTGGGGCCAACGTCCTGACTTTC.

The rearrangement links TRBV30 to TRBJ1-4; possibly TRBD1 for D (6 bases). Trimming took off 2 bases at V and 5 bases at J, with 12 bases between the two ends. The CDR3 spans 14 residues. Germline V gives CDR1 GTSNPN, CDR2 SVGIG (reference sequence). The CDR3: CAWSPGHRNEKLFF. CDR3 in DNA: TGTGCCTGGAGTCCGGGACACCGAAATGAAAAACTGTTTTTT.

This chain joins TRBV5-5 and TRBJ2-7, with a weak D call TRBD2 (5 bases). CDR1 and CDR2 (germline): SGHKS, YYEKEE (reference sequence). Trimming pared 2 bases from V and 3 bases from J, leaving 9 bases between. The CDR3 sequence is 13 residues long. CDR3 in amino acids: CASSFPRGYEQYF. As DNA, the CDR3 is TGTGCCAGCAGCTTTCCCCGGGGCTACGAGCAGTACTTC.

The V gene is TRBV7-9, the J gene TRBJ2-7, with TRBD2 matching over 7 bases. Germline values: CDR1 SEHNR, CDR2 FQNEAQ (reference sequence). The CDR3 totals 14 residues. V lost 0 bases, J lost 5 bases, and 4 bases stayed unmatched. Here the CDR3 DNA reads TGTGCCAGCAGCTTAGCGGGAGGGTCACACGAGCAGTACTTC. Encoded protein: CASSLAGGSHEQYF.

The chain uses TRBV9 and TRBJ1-1; 8 nucleotides align to TRBD1. V lost 3 bases, J lost 11 bases, and 18 bases stayed unmatched. CDR3 size: 16 residues. The germline V gene encodes CDR1 SGDLS and CDR2 YYNGEE. The DNA of the CDR3 is TGTGCCAGCAGCGGGACAGGGAATGGGGGAGGAAATGAGGCTTTCTTT. Protein product: CASSGTGNGGGNEAFF.

The V and J genes are TRBV7-6 and TRBJ2-1; no clear D. This CDR3 has 13 amino acids. The V end lost 3 bases, the J end lost 6 bases, and 9 bases lay between the germline ends. Germline assignment: CDR1 SGHVS and CDR2 FNYEAQ. CDR3 bases: TGTGCCAGCAGCTTTAACCCGAGCAATGAGCAGTTCTTC. It is translated as CASSFNPSNEQFF.

This chain uses TRBV6-5 with TRBJ1-3; D gene uncertain. This CDR3 is 14 amino acids long. Germline V gene lookup returns CDR1 MNHEY and CDR2 SVGAGI. Deletions cut 3 bases from V and 0 bases from J, with 6 bases between. The CDR3 DNA follows: TGTGCCAGCAGTTATAGCGGCTCTGGAAACACCATATATTTT. Translating it yields CASSYSGSGNTIYF.

The J gene is TRBJ1-4, the V gene TRBV25-1; the D is unclear. The CDR3 contains 14 residues. V shed 1 base and J shed 8 bases, with 11 bases lying between them. Germline CDR1 is MGHDK and CDR2 is SYGVNS. The CDR3 spells CASSESGGIEKLFF. CDR3 sequence (DNA): TGTGCCAGCAGTGAATCGGGAGGGATCGAAAAACTGTTTTTT.